The rows below give T cell receptor beta chains drawn from one sample of a study of blood T cells in healthy people across ages. TCRdb independently ran MiXCR on the 5' RACE reads; one entry per CDR3 protein. The sample includes 650,000 to 950,000 distinct CDR3 sequences, under 45% seen only once; the top ten take about a fifth. Sequencing was performed on blood. These receptors all stem from a man in his sixties in good health. Both conserved end residues are part of each CDR3. A D gene is named only where the DNA matches it firmly. Where a row states a size, it is once, few, many or the class of an expanded clone; other rows omit it.

d_call	j_call	v_call	cdr3_length	clone_size	cdr3_nt	cdr3_aa
TRBD1	TRBJ2-1	TRBV27	13	NA	TGTGCCAGCTGTCGACAGGGGAACAATGAGCAGTTCTTC	CASCRQGNNEQFF
NA	TRBJ2-1	TRBV21-1	17	NA	TGTGCCAGCAGCATAGATGGGCGCTCAGGGCCCTACAATGAGCAGTTCTTC	CASSIDGRSGPYNEQFF
NA	TRBJ2-1	TRBV27	16	NA	TGTGCCAGCAGTTTCTTGGCGGGGACAGCCTACAATGAGCAGTTCTTC	CASSFLAGTAYNEQFF
NA	TRBJ1-2	TRBV5-1	14	NA	TGCGCCAGCAGCCCCCGACCCGCGGACTATGGCTACACCTTC	CASSPRPADYGYTF
NA	TRBJ1-1	TRBV5-1	16	few	TGCGCCAGCAGCTTGTTTTCTGGCAGGGTGAACACTGAAGCTTTCTTT	CASSLFSGRVNTEAFF
NA	TRBJ2-3	TRBV14	15	NA	TGTGCCAGCAGCCAAGCGTGGAGGGCTGTAGATACGCAGTATTTT	CASSQAWRAVDTQYF
NA	TRBJ2-1	TRBV18	13	NA	TGTGCCAGCTCACCACCGACCGCAGATGAGCAGTTCTTC	CASSPPTADEQFF
NA	TRBJ2-7	TRBV27	14	few	TGTGCCAGCAGTTCCCACAGGGAGTTAGGCGAGCAGTACTTC	CASSSHRELGEQYF
NA	TRBJ1-5	TRBV6-2/TRBV6-3	14	NA	TGTGCCAGCAGTTACATCCAGATCAATCAGCCCCAGCATTTT	CASSYIQINQPQHF
TRBD2	TRBJ2-4	TRBV7-2	18	NA	TGTGCCAGCAGCTTAGGGGGTAGCGGGGCCCGAGCCAAAAACATTCAGTACTTC	CASSLGGSGARAKNIQYF
NA	TRBJ2-4	TRBV2	13	NA	TGTGCCAGCAGCGCTATAGCCAAAAACATTCAGTACTTC	CASSAIAKNIQYF
TRBD2	TRBJ2-5	TRBV28	15	few	TGTGCCAGCAGTTTACAGGCGGGGGTCCCTGAGACCCAGTACTTC	CASSLQAGVPETQYF
NA	TRBJ2-7	TRBV4-3	15	NA	TGCGCCAGCAGCCAAGCTTCAACAGGAGCCTACGAGCAGTACTTC	CASSQASTGAYEQYF
TRBD1	TRBJ2-1	TRBV9	15	NA	TGTGCCAGCAGCGTCCGGGACAGGGGAGGTTATGAGCAGTTCTTC	CASSVRDRGGYEQFF
NA	TRBJ2-5	TRBV6-5	13	few	TGTGCCAGCAGTTACTCTCAAAAAGAGACCCAGTACTTC	CASSYSQKETQYF
TRBD1	TRBJ2-7	TRBV4-3	16	many	TGCGCCAGCAGCCAAGATCAAGGGACAGGGGCCTACGAGCAGTACTTC	CASSQDQGTGAYEQYF
NA	TRBJ1-1	TRBV10-3	13	few	TGTGCCATCAGTACAGGTATTGGCACTGAAGCTTTCTTT	CAISTGIGTEAFF
TRBD2	TRBJ2-5	TRBV12-3/TRBV12-4	15	many	TGTGCCAGCAGCCCGGGGGGGTCCTTTCAAGAGACCCAGTACTTC	CASSPGGSFQETQYF
TRBD1	TRBJ1-4	TRBV7-2	16	NA	TGTGCCAGCAGGTTAGACCCCGGGACAGAGCAGGAAAAACTGTTTTTT	CASRLDPGTEQEKLFF
NA	TRBJ2-1	TRBV20-1	12	NA	TGCAGTGCTTCATTGGACGGAGAGACCCAGTTCTTC	CSASLDGETQFF
TRBD1	TRBJ1-4	TRBV7-2	14	NA	TGTGCCAGCAGCCCGGGACAGGTTAATGAAAAACTGTTTTTT	CASSPGQVNEKLFF
NA	TRBJ2-5	TRBV3-1	14	NA	TGTGCCAGCAGCCCATTGACAGCGCAAGAGACCCAGTACTTC	CASSPLTAQETQYF
NA	TRBJ2-4	TRBV27	16	NA	TGTGCCAGCAGTCCCGGACGGATACTAGCCAAAAACATTCAGTACTTC	CASSPGRILAKNIQYF
NA	TRBJ1-1	TRBV29-1	14	few	TGCAGCGGGTGTCAGACAGCAATGAACACTGAAGCTTTCTTT	CSGCQTAMNTEAFF
TRBD1	TRBJ1-5	TRBV10-2	14	NA	TGCGCCAGCGGAATGGGACAGTCAAATCGGCCCCAGCATTTT	CASGMGQSNRPQHF
NA	TRBJ2-3	TRBV10-2	15	NA	TGCGCCAGCAGGCACACGAAGCGAGGCACAGATACGCAGTATTTT	CASRHTKRGTDTQYF
TRBD2	TRBJ2-5	TRBV6-1	13	NA	TGTGCCAGTCGGGGACTAGCGGGGCCAGAGCAGTACTTC	CASRGLAGPEQYF
NA	TRBJ2-1	TRBV20-1	13	NA	TGCAGTGCTAGAGACGGGGTCTACGATGAGCAGTTCTTC	CSARDGVYDEQFF
TRBD1	TRBJ1-2	TRBV20-1	14	NA	TGCAGTGCCAACAGGGGGGGAGCAAACTATGGCTACACCTTC	CSANRGGANYGYTF
TRBD2	TRBJ2-3	TRBV20-1	15	few	TGCAGTGCTAGAGATAGCGGGGGGGCTGCAGATACGCAGTATTTT	CSARDSGGAADTQYF
NA	TRBJ2-7	TRBV11-1	15	NA	TGTGCCAGCAGCCCACGACCGGACAGCCCTAACGAGCAGTACTTC	CASSPRPDSPNEQYF
NA	TRBJ2-7	TRBV9	12	NA	TGTGCCAGCAGCTTGGACGGGAGCGAGCAGTACTTC	CASSLDGSEQYF
TRBD2	TRBJ2-7	TRBV27	15	NA	TGTGCCAGTACTAACAGCGGGGGGGCCTCCAATGAGCAGTACTTC	CASTNSGGASNEQYF
NA	TRBJ2-1	TRBV7-2	15	NA	TGTGCCAGCAGCTCCCGGGACGGGGGATTCAATGAGCAGTTCTTC	CASSSRDGGFNEQFF
NA	TRBJ2-4	TRBV10-3	14	NA	TGTGCCATCAGTGGAGGGTTAGCCAAAAACATTCAGTACTTC	CAISGGLAKNIQYF
TRBD2	TRBJ2-3	TRBV12-3/TRBV12-4	16	few	TGTGCCAGCAAGGGGGAACTAGCGGAACCCACAGATACGCAGTATTTT	CASKGELAEPTDTQYF
NA	TRBJ1-6	TRBV9	15	few	TGTGCCAGCAGCCCCCGGGGGGCAACTGGTTCACCCCTCCACTTT	CASSPRGATGSPLHF
TRBD2	TRBJ2-2	TRBV27	13	few	TGTGCCAGCAAAACTAGCGAGGCCGGGGAGCTGTTTTTT	CASKTSEAGELFF
NA	TRBJ2-3	TRBV25-1	15	NA	TGTGCCAGCAGTTATCAGCGGGTAGGCACAGATACGCAGTATTTT	CASSYQRVGTDTQYF
NA	TRBJ1-2	TRBV6-2/TRBV6-3	12	NA	TGTGCCAGCAGTAATCCTAACAGCCTCTACACCTTC	CASSNPNSLYTF
NA	TRBJ1-1	TRBV4-1	15	NA	TGCGCCAGCAGCCCCTCAGGCGGCGGGGGCACTGAAGCTTTCTTT	CASSPSGGGGTEAFF
NA	TRBJ2-3	TRBV7-3	14	NA	TGTGCCAGCAGTCGCCGGGACTTCGGAGATACGCAGTATTTT	CASSRRDFGDTQYF
TRBD1	TRBJ2-5	TRBV5-5	15	many	TGTGCCAGCAGCCGCCAACAGGGGGCTGGAGAGACCCAGTACTTC	CASSRQQGAGETQYF
TRBD2	TRBJ2-5	TRBV5-4	13	NA	TGTGCCAGCAGCTATGCCGGGAGGGAGACCCAGTACTTC	CASSYAGRETQYF
NA	TRBJ2-7	TRBV28	16	NA	TGTGCCAGCTCCCCTGCGGAGGGAGCCTCCTACAATGAGCAGTACTTC	CASSPAEGASYNEQYF
NA	TRBJ2-1	TRBV7-9	12	few	TGTGCCAGCACTCCGGGCCCGGGTGAGCAGTTCTTC	CASTPGPGEQFF
NA	TRBJ1-2	TRBV5-5	12	few	TGTGCCAGCAGCTTGGATCTTATGGGCTACACCTTC	CASSLDLMGYTF
TRBD1	TRBJ2-3	TRBV6-6	16	NA	TGTGCCAGCAGTTCCGGACAGGGAGGTGGCACAGATACGCAGTATTTT	CASSSGQGGGTDTQYF
TRBD1	TRBJ1-6	TRBV10-3	14	once	TGTGCCATCAGTGATGACAGGGGATTAGTCCCCCTCCACTTT	CAISDDRGLVPLHF
NA	TRBJ2-6	TRBV7-2	16	few	TGTGCCAGCAGCCTAACGTCGGGAACCGGGGCCAACGTCCTGACTTTC	CASSLTSGTGANVLTF
NA	TRBJ2-7	TRBV6-6	15	NA	TGTGCCAGCAGTTCGACACCGGGAGAGAACTACGAGCAGTACTTC	CASSSTPGENYEQYF
TRBD2	TRBJ2-3	TRBV12-3/TRBV12-4	16	once	TGTGCCAGCAGTTTAGGAGCGGGGGGGCGAAAAGATACGCAGTATTTT	CASSLGAGGRKDTQYF
NA	TRBJ1-1	TRBV12-3/TRBV12-4	14	NA	TGTACCGGCAGTCTGGGTCGGAGGGCAACTGAAGCTTTCTTT	CTGSLGRRATEAFF
TRBD1	TRBJ2-4	TRBV5-1	16	NA	TGCGCCAGCAGCACTGGGACAGGGACGGTTCAAAACGTTCAGTACTTC	CASSTGTGTVQNVQYF